This T cell receptor beta chain was profiled in a study of T cells expressing NK-cell markers. Study-wide background: CD3+CD56+NKG2C+, CD3+CD56+NKG2C- and CD3+CD56-NKG2C+ T cells, once sorted, supplied the TCR beta repertoires. Most of the eight sequenced donors were HCMV-seropositive; one was seronegative.

5'RACE template switching built TCR beta cDNA with unique molecular identifiers. Using the 5' RACE reads, TCRdb records one entry per CDR3 protein without DNA. The sample yields about 170,000 distinct CDR3 sequences, of which the top ten take up just over 20%. The CDR3 consists of 15 residues. The germline CDR1 and CDR2 sequences are MDHEN and SYDVKM. The receptor's source is a man aged 18-70 years in good health. The chain links TRBV28 to TRBJ1-5; TCRdb's D call, TRBD1, is unchecked because there is no DNA. The sequenced material came from blood T cells: a sorted CD56 or NKG2C T cell subset, CD4+ or CD8+ T cells, or bulk PBMC T cells (not recorded which). CDR3 protein: CASGNRGFQFQPQHF. Full variable domain (remainder filled in from reference TRBV28 and TRBJ1-5): DVKVTQSSRYLVKRTGEKVFLECVQDMDHENMFWYRQDPGLGLRLIYFSYDVKMKEKGDIPEGYSVSREKKERFSLILESASTNQTSMYLCASGNRGFQFQPQHFGDGTRLSIL.